This T cell receptor beta chain appears in the sequencing data of a study of T cells in Graves' hyperthyroidism and ophthalmopathy. Overall study findings and caveats: Blood held most thyroid clonotypes expanded above 0.001 frequency. Ophthalmopathy onset followed model prediction by a median approximately seven months.

Patients with ophthalmopathy all had a Clinical Activity Score of at least 3, a NOSPECS grade of at least 4 and duration under 3 months. The authors obtained PBMCs from around 10 ml of fresh peripheral blood. At least ten counts were recorded for this clonotype. Its antigen is as yet unknown. The CDR3 is made up of 14 amino acids. Unmatched junction bases numbered 10, after V lost 4 bases and J lost 10 bases. There were TCR beta CDR3 regions amplified from RNA transcripts. With the HTBI primer set, the TCR CDR3 went through a first round of RT-PCR. MiXCR was run by TCRdb on the multiplex PCR reads, yielding one entry per CDR3 protein. The table lists some 530,000 distinct CDR3 sequences, 20% to 25% of them singletons.

The chain has TRBV12-3 or TRBV12-4 and TRBJ1-2, with TRBD1 matching 9 bases. The specimen was blood. This TCR came from a woman aged 70-85 years with Graves' ophthalmopathy. The CDR3 spells CASSSRDRELHYTF. CDR3 coding DNA: TGTGCCAGCAGTTCTCGGGACAGGGAGTTGCACTACACCTTC.